This T cell receptor beta chain was identified during a study of T-cell memory formation after mild COVID-19. Study-wide results and limits: SARS-CoV-2 specificity of second-wave clones peaking day 37 was unconfirmed. Some responding clones appeared in pre-infection memory, suggesting cross-reactive memory joined.

In TCRdb, the 5' RACE reads were re-called with MiXCR into one record per CDR3 protein. The table records hundreds of thousands of distinct CDR3 sequences, over 15% of them present only once. The CDR3 contains 15 residues. The V gene's germline CDR1 is SGHRS and CDR2 YFSETQ. Trimming at V came to 2 bases and at J to 6 bases, leaving 7 bases not matched to a gene. This clonotype was observed a handful of times. Antigen specificity is unknown. The source of this sequence is an adult woman who had mild COVID-19 (a few samples of this study predate the infection). Cell type and time point are not known. J is TRBJ2-2 and V is TRBV5-1, with 7 nucleotides matching TRBD1. Sequencing was performed on PBMCs or a T cell subset sorted from them (not recorded which). This chain's CDR3 is CASSFGTDGSGELFF. The CDR3 DNA is TGCGCCAGCAGCTTCGGGACAGACGGTTCCGGGGAGCTGTTTTTT.